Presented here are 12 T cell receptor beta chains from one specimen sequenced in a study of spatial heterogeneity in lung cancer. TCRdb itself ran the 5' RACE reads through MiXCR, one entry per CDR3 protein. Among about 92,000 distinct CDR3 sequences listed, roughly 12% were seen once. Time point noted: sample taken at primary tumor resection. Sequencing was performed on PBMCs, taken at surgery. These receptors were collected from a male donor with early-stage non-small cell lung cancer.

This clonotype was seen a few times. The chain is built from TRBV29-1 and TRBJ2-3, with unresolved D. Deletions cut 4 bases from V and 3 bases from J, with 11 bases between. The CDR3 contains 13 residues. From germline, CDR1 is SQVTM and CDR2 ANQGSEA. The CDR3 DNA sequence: TGCAGCGTTGCGGCCAGCCAGACAGATACGCAGTATTTT. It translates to CSVAASQTDTQYF.

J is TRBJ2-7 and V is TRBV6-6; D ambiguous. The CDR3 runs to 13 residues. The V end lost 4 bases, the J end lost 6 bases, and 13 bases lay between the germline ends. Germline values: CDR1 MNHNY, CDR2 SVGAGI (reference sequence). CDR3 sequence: CASSFGVSSEQYF. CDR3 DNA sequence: TGTGCCAGCAGTTTCGGTGTAAGTAGCGAGCAGTACTTC.

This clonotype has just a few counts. DNA of the CDR3: TGTGCCAGCAGCCTCACCGGGACTACCTACGAGCAGTACTTC. Translated, it gives CASSLTGTTYEQYF. The chain employs TRBV7-6 and TRBJ2-7, with 7 nucleotides matching TRBD2. The V segment lost 5 bases and the J segment 2 bases; nucleotides outside the gene matches: 6. Germline V gives CDR1 SGHVS, CDR2 FNYEAQ. The CDR3 has 14 amino acids.

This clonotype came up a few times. CDR3: CASSVGTSGWDPNTGELFF. The CDR3 nucleotides read TGTGCCAGCAGTGTCGGAACTAGCGGGTGGGACCCGAACACCGGGGAGCTGTTTTTT. The chain has TRBV25-1 and TRBJ2-2; 9 bases line up with TRBD2. The ends lost 4 bases at V and 0 bases at J; junction bases unmatched: 12. CDR1 and CDR2 from the germline V gene are MGHDK and SYGVNS. There are 19 residues in the CDR3.

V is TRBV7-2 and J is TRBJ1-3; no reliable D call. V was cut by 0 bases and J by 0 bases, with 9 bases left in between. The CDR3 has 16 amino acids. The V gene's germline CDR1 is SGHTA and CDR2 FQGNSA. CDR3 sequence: CASSLALKSSGNTIYF. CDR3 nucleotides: TGTGCCAGCAGCTTAGCGCTCAAGAGCTCTGGAAACACCATATATTTT.

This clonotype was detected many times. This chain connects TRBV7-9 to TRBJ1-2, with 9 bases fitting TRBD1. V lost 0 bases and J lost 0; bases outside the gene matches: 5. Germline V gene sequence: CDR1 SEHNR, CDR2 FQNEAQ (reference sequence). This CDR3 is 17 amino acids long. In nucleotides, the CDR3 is TGTGCCAGCAGCTTAGCGGACAGGGGAGAACCTAACTATGGCTACACCTTC. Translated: CASSLADRGEPNYGYTF.

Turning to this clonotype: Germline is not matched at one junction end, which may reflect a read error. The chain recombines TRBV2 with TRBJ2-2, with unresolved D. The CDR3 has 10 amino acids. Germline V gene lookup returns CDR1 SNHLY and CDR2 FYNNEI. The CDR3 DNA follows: TGTGCCAGCGGTGACGGGGAGCTGTTTTTT. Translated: CASGDGELFF.

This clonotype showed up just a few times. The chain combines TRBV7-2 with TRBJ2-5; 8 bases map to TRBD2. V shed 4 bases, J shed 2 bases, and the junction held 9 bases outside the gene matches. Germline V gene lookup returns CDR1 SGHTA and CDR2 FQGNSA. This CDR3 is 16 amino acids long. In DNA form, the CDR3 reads TGTGCCAGCAGCTCGGCTGGCGGGGGGATTCAAGAGACCCAGTACTTC. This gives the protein CASSSAGGGIQETQYF.

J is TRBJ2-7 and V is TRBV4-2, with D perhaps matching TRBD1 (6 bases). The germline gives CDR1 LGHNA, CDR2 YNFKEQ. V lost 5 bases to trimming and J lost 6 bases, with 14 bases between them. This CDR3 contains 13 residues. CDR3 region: CASSLGAVGEQYF. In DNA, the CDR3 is TGTGCCAGCAGCTTGGGGGCAGTAGGCGAGCAGTACTTC.

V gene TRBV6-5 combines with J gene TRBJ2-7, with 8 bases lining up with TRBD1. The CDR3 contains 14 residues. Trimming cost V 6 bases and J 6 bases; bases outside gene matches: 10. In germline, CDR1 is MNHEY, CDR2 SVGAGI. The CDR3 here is CASRNPGQATEQYF. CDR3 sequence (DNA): TGTGCCAGCAGGAACCCGGGACAGGCCACCGAGCAGTACTTC.

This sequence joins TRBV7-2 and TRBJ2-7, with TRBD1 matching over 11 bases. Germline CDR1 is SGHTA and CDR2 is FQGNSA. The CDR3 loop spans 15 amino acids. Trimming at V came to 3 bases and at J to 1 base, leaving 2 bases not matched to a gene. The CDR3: CASSLGQGVSYEQYF. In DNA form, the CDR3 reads TGTGCCAGCAGCTTGGGACAGGGGGTTTCCTACGAGCAGTACTTC. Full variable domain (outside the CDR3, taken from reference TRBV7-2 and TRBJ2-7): GAGVSQSPSNKVTEKGKDVELRCDPISGHTALYWYRQSLGQGLEFLIYFQGNSAPDKSGLPSDRFSAERTGGSVSTLTIQRTQQEDSAVYLCASSLGQGVSYEQYFGPGTRLTVT.

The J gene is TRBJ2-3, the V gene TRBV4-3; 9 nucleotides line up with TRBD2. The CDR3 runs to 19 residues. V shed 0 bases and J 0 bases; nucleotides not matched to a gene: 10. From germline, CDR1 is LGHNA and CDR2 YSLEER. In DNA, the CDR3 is TGCGCCAGCAGCCAAGATAGCGCTAGCGGGATGATTAGCACAGATACGCAGTATTTT. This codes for CASSQDSASGMISTDTQYF.